Presented here are 29 T cell receptor beta chains from one specimen sequenced in a study of cytomegalovirus exposure and HLA in healthy donors. The PCR ran on 60 Vbeta and 13 Jbeta primers. Profiling relied on immunoSEQ multiplex PCR, and the TCRdb table lists in-frame clones only, not all of them. The table includes under 200,000 clones, 87% detected once. Sequenced input: PBMCs. These receptors were collected from a woman in her twenties or thirties in good health and CMV-seronegative.

The rearrangement links TRBV30 to TRBJ1-5; 7 bases line up with TRBD1. CDR1 is GTSNPN, CDR2 SVGIG, per germline (reference sequence). This CDR3 is 13 amino acids long. Trimming took 2 bases from V and 4 from J; bases not matched to a gene: 2. The CDR3 coding sequence is TGTGCCTGGAGTAGGGACAGTAATCAGCCCCAGCATTTT. This encodes CAWSRDSNQPQHF.

The chain links TRBV5-1 to TRBJ2-1, with 16 bases aligning to TRBD2. J lost 7 bases, V lost 3 bases, and 13 bases had no gene match. Germline CDR1 and CDR2: SGHRS and YFSETQ. This CDR3 is built from 19 residues. As DNA, the CDR3 is TGCGCCAGCAGCTCTCCGGGACTAGCGGGAGGGCCGAGTGGGAATGAGCAGTTCTTC. As protein: CASSSPGLAGGPSGNEQFF.

The chain joins TRBV18 to TRBJ1-3, with 9 positions matching TRBD1. Germline V gives CDR1 KGHSH, CDR2 LQKENI. There are 16 residues in the CDR3. The junction had 3 bases not matched to a gene; V was cut back by 3 bases and J by 0 bases. The CDR3 loop reads CASSPPGQGSGNTIYF. The CDR3 DNA reads TGTGCCAGCTCACCTCCGGGACAGGGCTCTGGAAACACCATATATTTT.

The chain employs TRBV5-1 and TRBJ2-5, with TRBD2 identical over 11 bases. Matching the DNA end better, TRBJ2-7 makes the J call doubtful. The CDR3 totals 13 residues. CDR1 and CDR2 (germline): SGHRS, YFSETQ. CDR3 coding DNA: TGCGCCAGCAGCTTAGGGACTAGCGGCGAGCAGTACTTC. Protein product: CASSLGTSGEQYF.

The chain carries TRBV27 and TRBJ2-2; 10 bases map to TRBD2. Germline loops: CDR1 MNHEY, CDR2 SMNVEV (reference sequence). V gave up 5 bases and J gave up 8 bases; unmatched junction bases: 14. The CDR3 totals 17 residues. CDR3 amino acids: CASSPWGAGGLSGELFF. DNA of the CDR3: TGTGCCAGCAGTCCGTGGGGAGCGGGAGGGTTATCGGGGGAGCTGTTTTTT.

The rearrangement links TRBV6-4 to TRBJ2-5; 7 positions agree with TRBD2. The end of the DNA aligns better with TRBJ2-7, so the J call may be wrong. This CDR3 contains 11 residues. CDR1 is MRHNA, CDR2 SNTAGT, per germline. CDR3 DNA sequence: TGTGCCAGCACGGGGGGCTACGAGCAGTACTTC. Amino acids: CASTGGYEQYF.

This chain links TRBV27 with TRBJ2-5; D may be TRBD1 (6 bases). CDR3 length equals 13 residues. CDR1 MNHEY and CDR2 SMNVEV come from the germline V gene (reference sequence). V lost 8 bases and J lost 3, with 13 bases in between. The CDR3 DNA is TGTGCCAGCGGTCGGGCAGGGGAAGAGACCCAGTACTTC. It translates to CASGRAGEETQYF.

This clone occurred once. The genes are TRBV27 and TRBJ2-7, with D possibly being TRBD1 (5 bases). Per the germline V gene, CDR1 is MNHEY and CDR2 is SMNVEV (reference sequence). V shed 4 bases and J shed 0 bases, with 10 bases lying between them. The CDR3 length is 14 residues. In nucleotides, the CDR3 is TGTGCCAGCAGTTGGACACGCAGCTCCTACGAGCAGTACTTC. Amino acid sequence: CASSWTRSSYEQYF.

This chain connects TRBV2 to TRBJ1-3; D is unclear. This CDR3 has 15 residues. V lost 5 bases to trimming and J lost 3 bases, with 14 bases between them. The germline CDR1 and CDR2 sequences are SNHLY and FYNNEI. Here the CDR3 DNA reads TGTGCCAGCAGTCTCTCGGAGAGCTATGGAAACACCATATATTTT. It yields the protein CASSLSESYGNTIYF.

This chain connects TRBV11-3 to TRBJ2-3; D is unresolved. The CDR3 is 12 residues long. The germline V and J ends were trimmed by 4 bases and 2 bases, with 4 bases remaining between them. Looked up from germline, CDR1 is SGHNT and CDR2 is YENEEA. CDR3 in DNA: TGTGCCAGCAGCTCGGTCACAGATACGCAGTATTTT. It is translated as CASSSVTDTQYF.

The V call is TRBV27, the J call TRBJ2-1; TRBD1 aligns across 7 bases. This CDR3 spans 14 amino acids. V shed 7 bases, J shed 0 bases, and the junction held 3 bases outside the gene matches. Germline CDR1 MNHEY, CDR2 SMNVEV (reference sequence). CDR3 DNA sequence: TGTGCCAGCAACAGGGGAAGCTCCTACAATGAGCAGTTCTTC. It encodes CASNRGSSYNEQFF.

This clone came up a few times. The V call is TRBV5-4, the J call TRBJ2-2; TRBD1 agrees at 9 bases. V shed 3 bases and J 5 bases; nucleotides not matched to a gene: 14. This CDR3 is 18 amino acids long. Germline V gene data show CDR1 as SGHNT and CDR2 as YYREEE (reference sequence). CDR3 protein: CASSSSPGQGIFTGELFF. The CDR3 coding sequence is TGTGCCAGCAGCTCCTCCCCGGGACAGGGTATTTTTACCGGGGAGCTGTTTTTT.

The chain combines TRBV11-2 with TRBJ2-7; 8 positions match TRBD1. Trimming took 5 bases from V and 4 from J; bases not matched to a gene: 19. CDR3 length: 18 amino acids. Germline V gene lookup returns CDR1 SGHAT and CDR2 FQNNGV. CDR3 protein: CASSPLKGYRGTPYEQYF. DNA of the CDR3: TGTGCCAGCAGCCCTCTTAAGGGGTACAGGGGGACTCCTTACGAGCAGTACTTC.

The chain combines TRBV5-1 with TRBJ1-4, with 8 bases that match TRBD1. The CDR3 sequence is 14 residues long. Per the germline V gene, CDR1 is SGHRS and CDR2 is YFSETQ. With V trimmed by 4 bases and J by 7 bases, 6 bases remained unmatched. CDR3 in DNA: TGCGCCAGCAGCGCAGGGGGCGGGAGTGAAAAACTGTTTTTT. Protein sequence: CASSAGGGSEKLFF.

The chain has TRBV9 and TRBJ2-5; TRBD2 matches 8 bases. The J segment lost 5 bases and the V segment lost 4 bases, leaving 16 bases of the junction unmatched. CDR3 length: 17 residues. The V gene's germline CDR1 is SGDLS and CDR2 YYNGEE. The CDR3 coding sequence is TGTGCCAGCAGCCCCCGGGGGGGGGTAGTTGGGACGGAGACCCAGTACTTC. Protein: CASSPRGGVVGTETQYF.

This chain uses TRBV7-2 with TRBJ1-3; 8 nucleotides agree with TRBD1. V shed 2 bases and J 1 base; nucleotides not matched to a gene: 10. Germline V gene sequence: CDR1 SGHTA, CDR2 FQGNSA. The CDR3 has 18 amino acids. CDR3 loop: CASSLFRTGGPSGNTIYF. The CDR3 nucleotides read TGTGCCAGCAGCTTATTCCGCACAGGGGGACCATCTGGAAACACCATATATTTT.

This chain links TRBV2 with TRBJ1-5, with 8 nucleotides matching TRBD1. Germline V CDR1 and CDR2: SNHLY, FYNNEI. J gave up 4 bases and V 3 bases, and 8 bases lay outside the gene matches. The CDR3 has 16 amino acids. CDR3 coding DNA: TGTGCCAGCAGTGAGTGGAGCGACAGGGGAAATCAGCCCCAGCATTTT. Translated: CASSEWSDRGNQPQHF. Based on the CDR3 plus reference TRBV2 and TRBJ1-5, the full variable domain is EPEVTQTPSHQVTQMGQEVILRCVPISNHLYFYWYRQILGQKVEFLVSFYNNEISEKSEIFDDQFSVERPDGSNFTLKIRSTKLEDSAMYFCASSEWSDRGNQPQHFGDGTRLSIL.

V gene TRBV29-1 combines with J gene TRBJ2-3; 9 bases align to TRBD1. The CDR3 consists of 14 residues. Trimming took 6 bases from V and 0 from J; bases not matched to a gene: 4. Germline CDR1 reads SQVTM; CDR2 reads ANQGSEA. CDR3 residues: CSVHRGPSTDTQYF. CDR3 coding DNA: TGCAGCGTCCACAGGGGGCCTAGCACAGATACGCAGTATTTT.

The table lists this clone with a few counts. The chain has TRBV5-6 and TRBJ2-7, with a possible D match to TRBD1 (5 bases). The CDR3 runs to 11 residues. CDR1 SGHDT and CDR2 YYEEEE come from the germline V gene. Trimming shortened V by 4 bases and J by 7 bases, and 9 bases separated the two germline ends. CDR3 DNA: TGTGCCAGCAGCAAGGACACTGAGCAGTACTTC. It encodes CASSKDTEQYF.

V and J are TRBV2 and TRBJ2-1, with 8 bases matching TRBD1. This CDR3 region has 15 residues. The V gene's germline CDR1 is SNHLY and CDR2 FYNNEI. V lost 6 bases, J lost 0 bases, and 4 bases stayed unmatched. The CDR3 DNA sequence: TGTGCCAGCAGCCACGGACAGGGCTCCTACAATGAGCAGTTCTTC. Protein product: CASSHGQGSYNEQFF.

The chain is built from TRBV7-8 and TRBJ2-5; tentative D call: TRBD2 (5 bases). Germline loops: CDR1 SGHVS, CDR2 FQNEAQ. The CDR3 spans 14 residues. V was clipped by 5 bases and J by 2 bases, with 12 bases between them. CDR3 DNA: TGTGCCAGCAGCCCCGGCCGGACTCAAGAGACCCAGTACTTC. This translates into CASSPGRTQETQYF.

The chain couples TRBV27 to TRBJ1-1, with a possible D match to TRBD1 (6 bases). This CDR3 contains 15 residues. Trimming took off 0 bases at V and 1 base at J, with 9 bases between the two ends. CDR1 is MNHEY and CDR2 is SMNVEV in the germline V gene (reference sequence). DNA of the CDR3: TGTGCCAGCAGTTTATCCACAGGGAGGAACACTGAAGCTTTCTTT. Translated, it gives CASSLSTGRNTEAFF.

This chain connects TRBV6-6 to TRBJ2-5, with D possibly TRBD2 on 7 matching bases. Trimming pared 7 bases from V and 0 bases from J, leaving 15 bases between. CDR1 MNHNY and CDR2 SVGAGI come from the germline V gene (reference sequence). This CDR3 comprises 15 residues. The CDR3 spells CASTHRGAHQETQYF. The CDR3 DNA reads as TGTGCCAGCACCCACCGGGGGGCCCACCAAGAGACCCAGTACTTC.

This clone has just one count. As DNA, the CDR3 is TGTGCCAGCAGCTTAGCCGGGTATAATTCACCCCTCCACTTT. Translation gives CASSLAGYNSPLHF. This chain links TRBV7-2 with TRBJ1-6, with D hard to call. The CDR3 runs to 14 residues. Deletions cut 0 bases from V and 4 bases from J, with 4 bases between. Germline assignment: CDR1 SGHTA and CDR2 FQGNSA.

The genes are TRBV7-6 and TRBJ2-2; 8 bases are shared with TRBD1. Looked up from germline, CDR1 is SGHVS and CDR2 is FNYEAQ. This CDR3 is 18 amino acids long. Trimming removed 5 bases from V and 0 bases from J; junction bases left unmatched: 11. The CDR3 sequence: CASSIPSDRGSNTGELFF. The CDR3 DNA follows: TGTGCCAGCAGCATCCCATCAGACAGGGGATCGAACACCGGGGAGCTGTTTTTT. Full variable domain (rest looked up from reference TRBV7-6 and TRBJ2-2): GAGVSQSPRYKVTKRGQDVALRCDPISGHVSLYWYRQALGQGPEFLTYFNYEAQQDKSGLPNDRFSAERPEGSISTLTIQRTEQRDSAMYRCASSIPSDRGSNTGELFFGEGSRLTVL.

The V gene is TRBV7-3, the J gene TRBJ2-1, with 8 bases lining up with TRBD2. The CDR3 length is 19 residues. With 1 base clipped from V and 0 bases from J, the junction kept 11 bases outside the gene matches. Germline V CDR1 and CDR2: SGHTA, FQGTGA. CDR3 sequence: CASSLNRVAGTSSYNEQFF. In DNA form, the CDR3 reads TGTGCCAGCAGCTTAAACAGGGTAGCGGGGACGAGCTCCTACAATGAGCAGTTCTTC.

The CDR3 nucleotides are TGTGCCAGCAGCTTGCTGGGAACGGGGGGCACCGGGGAGCTGTTTTTT. Its translation is CASSLLGTGGTGELFF. This chain uses TRBV5-6 with TRBJ2-2; 7 bases match TRBD2. This CDR3 is 16 amino acids long. Germline loops: CDR1 SGHDT, CDR2 YYEEEE. V was pared by 1 base and J by 4 bases, with 7 bases of the junction left unmatched.

This clone was counted a few times. The rearrangement joins TRBV6-5 to TRBJ1-5, with D tentatively TRBD1 (6 bases). There are 15 residues in the CDR3. Per germline, CDR1 MNHEY and CDR2 SVGAGI. V lost 6 bases, J lost 0 bases, and 12 bases lay in between. The CDR3 nucleotides are TGTGCCAGCAGCCGGGACATTTCTAGCAATCAGCCCCAGCATTTT. It is translated as CASSRDISSNQPQHF.

The chain combines TRBV30 with TRBJ1-4, with D perhaps matching TRBD1 (6 bases). V lost 1 base to trimming and J lost 7 bases, with 13 bases between them. The CDR3 has 14 amino acids. Germline V gene sequence: CDR1 GTSNPN, CDR2 SVGIG (reference sequence). CDR3 protein: CAWSGGGAGEKLFF. The CDR3 bases are TGTGCCTGGAGTGGAGGGGGGGCCGGTGAAAAACTGTTTTTT.